This T cell receptor beta chain is from a study of radiotherapy plus CTLA-4 blockade in lung cancer. CDR1 and CDR2 (germline): MNHNS, SASEGT. V lost 6 bases and J lost 5, with 11 bases in between. The CDR3 covers 12 residues. TCRdb's copy holds only in-frame clones and misses some; the assay was immunoSEQ multiplex PCR. The repertoire has about 46,000 clones, more than 75% of them found once; the top ten carry about 9%. This clone appeared a few times. V usage is TRBV6-1 and J usage is TRBJ2-7, with a tentative D call TRBD1 (5 bases). The sample was peripheral blood, taken from a patient treated with radiotherapy plus ipilimumab. The sequence was collected from a human donor with non-small cell lung cancer who had a complete response to radiotherapy plus ipilimumab. In nucleotides, the CDR3 is TGTGCCAGCAGCAGGGAATTCAACGAGCAGTACTTC. Residues: CASSREFNEQYF.